The 32 T cell receptor beta chains below come from one sample, sequenced in a study of regulatory T cells in long-lasting Graves disease. The time point was: newly diagnosed GD, antithyroid drugs for less than 3 months. The TCR library used RNA extracted from PBMCs. Combining iRepertoire HTBI primers with Arm-PCR of CDR3 regions, the authors built TCR beta libraries. TCRdb analysed the multiplex PCR reads with MiXCR anew, one entry per CDR3 protein. Of roughly 420,000 distinct CDR3 sequences in the sample, approximately 16% were seen once. These same records also appear under a second study, on T cells in Graves' hyperthyroidism and ophthalmopathy.

The sample consisted of peripheral blood mononuclear cells (PBMCs), taken at new diagnosis, from a patient treated with antithyroid drugs. These receptors were obtained from a woman aged 25 to 45 with Graves disease.

This clonotype came up a few times. The chain uses TRBV15 and TRBJ2-7, with 8 bases identical to TRBD1. Germline V gives CDR1 LNHNV, CDR2 YYDKDF (reference sequence). The CDR3 spans 17 residues. V dropped 5 bases and J dropped 1; count of bases not matched to a gene: 13. DNA for the CDR3: TGTGCCACCAGCGGGCTATCGACAGGGGTTGGGTCCTACGAGCAGTACTTC. Translating gives CATSGLSTGVGSYEQYF.

This clonotype showed up many times. The chain combines TRBV15 with TRBJ1-4; no firm D call. In germline, CDR1 is LNHNV, CDR2 YYDKDF (reference sequence). The CDR3 totals 16 residues. Trimming took 3 bases from V and 0 from J, leaving 11 bases between them. The CDR3 region is CATSREVAATNEKLFF. CDR3 in DNA: TGTGCCACCAGCAGGGAAGTGGCAGCAACTAATGAAAAACTGTTTTTT. Full variable domain (missing parts from reference TRBV15 and TRBJ1-4): DAMVIQNPRYQVTQFGKPVTLSCSQTLNHNVMYWYQQKSSQAPKLLFHYYDKDFNNEADTPDNFQSRRPNTSFCFLDIRSPGLGDTAMYLCATSREVAATNEKLFFGSGTQLSVL.

This clonotype showed up just a few times. The rearrangement uses TRBV12-3 or TRBV12-4 and TRBJ1-1; possible D gene TRBD1, 6 bases. CDR3 length: 16 residues. With 3 bases removed from V and 0 bases from J, the gap between germline ends came to 14 bases. The CDR3 loop is CASSFDRGAMNTEAFF. The CDR3 DNA sequence: TGTGCCAGCAGTTTTGATCGGGGGGCCATGAACACTGAAGCTTTCTTT.

The chain joins TRBV6-2 or TRBV6-3 to TRBJ1-5; 7 bases match TRBD1. This CDR3 has 14 residues. V lost 1 base to trimming and J lost 5 bases; unmatched junction nucleotides: 2. The germline V gene encodes CDR1 MNHEY and CDR2 SVGEGT. The CDR3 loop reads CASSYLGGDQPQHF. The CDR3 DNA reads TGTGCCAGCAGTTACTTAGGGGGCGATCAGCCCCAGCATTTT.

This clonotype came up many times. The J gene is TRBJ1-1, the V gene TRBV6-1; D gene unclear. CDR3 length: 14 amino acids. Germline V lookup: CDR1 MNHNS, CDR2 SASEGT. The V gene lost 6 bases and the J gene lost 4 bases, with 15 bases spanning the gap. Written as DNA, the CDR3 is TGTGCCAGCAGACCTCCCCTGGCGGGCACTGAAGCTTTCTTT. It yields the protein CASRPPLAGTEAFF.

The sample holds one count of this clonotype. The final CDR3 position lacks the conserved phenylalanine or tryptophan, pointing to a likely read error. The gene calls are TRBV11-2 and TRBJ2-1; D remains unclear. The V end lost 6 bases, the J end lost 7 bases, and 4 bases lay between the germline ends. This CDR3 has 10 amino acids. Germline V gene sequence: CDR1 SGHAT, CDR2 FQNNGV. The CDR3 coding sequence is TGTGCCAGCAGAGGTAATGAGCAGTTCTCC. Translating it yields CASRGNEQFS.

This clonotype has a handful of counts. The rearrangement joins TRBV12-3 or TRBV12-4 to TRBJ2-7, with TRBD2 matching 12 bases. This CDR3 region has 14 residues. Trimming cost V 7 bases and J 5 bases; bases outside gene matches: 6. CDR3 protein: CASTVLAGGHEQYF. In DNA, the CDR3 is TGTGCCAGCACCGTACTAGCGGGAGGTCACGAGCAGTACTTC.

This clonotype was recorded many times. V and J are TRBV9 and TRBJ2-2; possibly TRBD1 or TRBD2 for D (5 bases each). Germline V gene lookup returns CDR1 SGDLS and CDR2 YYNGEE. V was shortened by 0 bases and J by 5 bases, with 14 bases between the two germline ends. The CDR3 sequence is 16 residues long. CDR3 DNA: TGTGCCAGCAGCGTAGGGGGGACCCGAGGGACCGGGGAGCTGTTTTTT. Its translation: CASSVGGTRGTGELFF.

This clonotype was counted many times. The chain uses TRBV7-8 and TRBJ2-7; D not certain. This CDR3 is built from 16 residues. The germline gives CDR1 SGHVS, CDR2 FQNEAQ. Trimming took off 1 base at V and 0 bases at J, with 13 bases between the two ends. CDR3 sequence: CASSLVRQRSSYEQYF. The CDR3 nucleotides read TGTGCCAGCAGCTTAGTTCGACAAAGGAGCTCCTACGAGCAGTACTTC.

This clonotype showed up just a few times. The gene calls are TRBV4-2 and TRBJ2-5; no clear D gene. Germline V gene data show CDR1 as LGHNA and CDR2 as YNFKEQ. V was clipped by 1 base and J by 0 bases, with 6 bases between them. The CDR3 has 14 residues. CDR3 in DNA: TGTGCCAGCAGCCAAGGGCAAAACCAAGAGACCCAGTACTTC. It specifies CASSQGQNQETQYF.

This clonotype appeared many times. The genes are TRBV10-3 and TRBJ1-6; no definite D call. The germline V gene encodes CDR1 ENHRY and CDR2 SYGVKD. V lost 3 bases, J lost 10 bases, and 10 bases lay in between. The CDR3 length is 13 residues. The CDR3 DNA reads as TGTGCCATCAGTGACTCCTCGAGATCACCCCTCCACTTT. Amino acid sequence: CAISDSSRSPLHF.

In its sample, this clonotype was seen many times. The rearrangement uses TRBV20-1 and TRBJ2-5; 10 nucleotides agree with TRBD2. Germline trimming cut 2 bases from V and 4 bases from J; bases unmatched to any gene: 10. The V gene's germline CDR1 is DFQATT and CDR2 SNEGSKA (reference sequence). This CDR3 is built from 16 residues. CDR3 protein: CSARWLAGAFGETQYF. The CDR3 nucleotides read TGCAGTGCTAGATGGCTAGCGGGAGCCTTCGGAGAGACCCAGTACTTC.

This clonotype was seen repeatedly, ten times or more. The chain combines TRBV28 with TRBJ1-1; D unresolved. The germline CDR1 and CDR2 sequences are MDHEN and SYDVKM. V was pared by 2 bases and J by 9 bases, with 10 bases between. The CDR3 spans 12 residues. The DNA for the CDR3 is TGTGCCAGCAGTTTAAAGGACTCCCAAGCTTTCTTT. It yields the protein CASSLKDSQAFF.

This clonotype was counted only a few times. The chain couples TRBV5-4 to TRBJ2-1, with 7 bases identical to TRBD2. Germline-derived CDR1 and CDR2 are SGHNT and YYREEE (reference sequence). The V gene end was trimmed by 7 bases and the J gene end by 5 bases; junction bases not matched to a gene: 12. The CDR3 spans 15 residues. As DNA, the CDR3 is TGTGCCAGCGGCTCCAAACTAGCGACACACAATGAGCAGTTCTTC. This codes for CASGSKLATHNEQFF.

This clonotype came up many times. This chain links TRBV7-9 with TRBJ2-7; a possible D gene is TRBD2 (5 bases). Trimming removed 4 bases at V and 0 bases at J, with 13 bases between. The CDR3 covers 15 residues. Per the germline V gene, CDR1 is SEHNR and CDR2 is FQNEAQ (reference sequence). DNA for the CDR3: TGTGCCAGCAGCTGGGCTAGCAGAAGCTCCTACGAGCAGTACTTC. Protein product: CASSWASRSSYEQYF.

This clonotype has more than one count but fewer than ten. The CDR3 DNA reads TGTGCCAGCAGCCCCGTTGGGGGTGCGAACACCGGGGAGCTGTTTTTT. Its protein is CASSPVGGANTGELFF. This chain uses TRBV18 with TRBJ2-2; D could derive from TRBD1 or TRBD2 (5 bases each). V was shortened by 8 bases and J by 0 bases, with 16 bases between the two germline ends. Germline V CDR1 and CDR2: KGHSH, LQKENI. The CDR3 runs 16 residues.

Concerning this clonotype: A single base is all that separates this from a far larger clone, so a read error is likely. The chain combines TRBV20-1 with TRBJ2-1, with a weak D call TRBD1 (6 bases). Trimming removed 7 bases at V and 10 bases at J, with 17 bases between. This CDR3 is built from 12 residues. Germline CDR1 reads DFQATT; CDR2 reads SNEGSKA (reference sequence). CDR3 DNA: TGCAGTGGACAGGACAACTCCTACGAGCAGTTCTTC. Translating gives CSGQDNSYEQFF.

V is TRBV9 and J is TRBJ1-2; 12 bases are shared with TRBD1. This CDR3 is 14 amino acids long. J lost 10 bases, V lost 4 bases, and 8 bases had no gene match. Germline CDR1 is SGDLS and CDR2 is YYNGEE. The CDR3 region is CASSLSGTGGDYTF. CDR3 nucleotides: TGTGCCAGCAGCCTTTCCGGGACAGGGGGCGACTACACCTTC.

This clonotype has only a few counts. The V gene is TRBV6-2 or TRBV6-3, the J gene TRBJ1-4; D perhaps matches TRBD1 (5 bases). The CDR3 contains 14 residues. CDR1 and CDR2 from the germline V gene are MNHEY and SVGEGT. The germline V and J ends were trimmed by 2 bases and 8 bases, with 12 bases remaining between them. The CDR3 spells CASSYGQGNEKLFF. The CDR3 coding sequence is TGTGCCAGCAGTTACGGGCAGGGTAACGAAAAACTGTTTTTT.

The sample holds many counts of this clonotype. The CDR3 spells CASSQSWMNTEAFF. DNA for the CDR3: TGTGCCAGCAGCCAATCCTGGATGAACACTGAAGCTTTCTTT. The rearrangement links TRBV3-1 to TRBJ1-1; D gene unclear. From germline, CDR1 is LGHDT and CDR2 YNNKEL (reference sequence). The V and J ends lost 2 bases and 0 bases respectively, with 7 bases between them. This CDR3 region has 14 residues.

At least ten counts were recorded for this clonotype. The genes are TRBV10-2 and TRBJ2-3, with D unclear. The length of the CDR3 is 14 residues. The germline CDR1 and CDR2 sequences are WSHSY and SAAADI. V shed 5 bases and J shed 3 bases, with 12 bases lying between them. The CDR3 region has the DNA TGCGCCAGCAGTCTAGGACCGGCGACAGATACGCAGTATTTT. It codes for CASSLGPATDTQYF.

There are many counts of this clonotype. CDR3 nucleotides: TGTGCCAGCAGGGGACAGCAAGAGACCCAGTACTTC. This encodes CASRGQQETQYF. The genes are TRBV2 and TRBJ2-5; 7 nucleotides match TRBD1. Germline V CDR1 and CDR2: SNHLY, FYNNEI. J was trimmed by 2 bases and V by 6 bases; bases with no gene match: 0. CDR3 length: 12 amino acids.

This clonotype showed up many times. The rearrangement joins TRBV7-9 to TRBJ2-1; 7 bases are shared with TRBD2. Germline CDR1 and CDR2: SEHNR and FQNEAQ (reference sequence). Trimming cost V 3 bases and J 10 bases; bases outside gene matches: 3. The CDR3 is 12 amino acids. DNA for the CDR3: TGTGCCAGCAGCTTCACGACTAGCGAGCAGTTCTTC. This encodes CASSFTTSEQFF.

The rearrangement links TRBV4-1 to TRBJ1-5; TRBD1 matches at 9 bases. CDR1 is MGHRA, CDR2 YSYEKL, per germline. This CDR3 region has 16 residues. The trim removed 0 bases at V and 4 bases at J, leaving 4 bases unmatched. This CDR3 is CASSQEEDRGNQPQHF. The CDR3 DNA sequence: TGCGCCAGCAGCCAAGAGGAAGACAGGGGGAATCAGCCCCAGCATTTT.

This chain links TRBV27 with TRBJ1-1, with TRBD1 identical over 8 bases. The junction had 7 bases not matched to a gene; V was cut back by 5 bases and J by 2 bases. Germline CDR1 MNHEY, CDR2 SMNVEV (reference sequence). CDR3 length: 15 residues. This CDR3 reads CASSITGGINTEAFF. The CDR3 DNA sequence: TGTGCCAGCAGTATTACAGGGGGTATAAACACTGAAGCTTTCTTT.

There are a few counts of this clonotype. This may stem from a read error, because a much larger clone lies one nucleotide away. The chain has TRBV18 and TRBJ1-3, with a possible D match to TRBD1 (5 bases). Germline V gene sequence: CDR1 KGHSH, CDR2 LQKENI. The CDR3 consists of 13 residues. The CDR3: CASSLQIADTTYF. As DNA, the CDR3 is TGTGCCAGCTCACTACAGATTGCGGACACCACATATTTT. The whole variable domain, remainder taken from reference TRBV18 and TRBJ1-3, is NAGVMQNPRHLVRRRGQEARLRCSPMKGHSHVYWYRQLPEEGLKFMVYLQKENIIDESGMPKERFSAEFPKEGPSILRIQQVVRGDSAAYFCASSLQIADTTYFGEGSWLTVV.

Only a few counts were recorded for this clonotype. The rearrangement joins TRBV19 to TRBJ2-1, with 8 nucleotides matching TRBD2. The CDR3 consists of 15 residues. V gave up 3 bases and J gave up 0 bases; unmatched junction bases: 1. In germline, CDR1 is LNHDA, CDR2 SQIVND (reference sequence). In nucleotides, the CDR3 is TGTGCCAGTAGTATGGGACTAGGCTCCTACAATGAGCAGTTCTTC. Amino acid sequence: CASSMGLGSYNEQFF.

This clonotype was detected ten times or more. The CDR3 nucleotides read TGTGCCAGCAGCCCAACCCCCGGGCGGACAGGGAACACTGAAGCTTTCTTT. It yields the protein CASSPTPGRTGNTEAFF. The chain couples TRBV12-3 or TRBV12-4 to TRBJ1-1, with TRBD1 matching 7 bases. This CDR3 contains 17 residues. J lost 1 base, V lost 6 bases, and 14 bases had no gene match.

The table lists this clonotype with many counts. The chain joins TRBV7-2 to TRBJ1-3, with TRBD1 matching over 7 bases. There are 14 residues in the CDR3. The V gene end was trimmed by 2 bases and the J gene end by 7 bases; junction bases not matched to a gene: 5. CDR1 SGHTA and CDR2 FQGNSA come from the germline V gene. CDR3 DNA sequence: TGTGCCAGCAGCTTAAGACAGGGTTACAACACCATATATTTT. Translating it yields CASSLRQGYNTIYF.

This clonotype appeared a few times. The genes are TRBV29-1 and TRBJ2-7; D unresolved. The V end lost 1 base, the J end lost 2 bases, and 15 bases lay between the germline ends. Germline V gene data show CDR1 as SQVTM and CDR2 as ANQGSEA. This CDR3 is built from 15 residues. The DNA of the CDR3 is TGCAGCGTTGAAGGTTACGGGCTCCGTACCTACGAGCAGTACTTC. Amino acids: CSVEGYGLRTYEQYF.

This clonotype was seen more than once but under ten times. The chain is built from TRBV10-3 and TRBJ2-2; TRBD2 aligns across 8 bases. With 10 bases clipped from V and 5 bases from J, the junction kept 15 bases outside the gene matches. Looked up from germline, CDR1 is ENHRY and CDR2 is SYGVKD. The length of the CDR3 is 16 residues. In nucleotides, the CDR3 is TGTGCCACTCATTCAGCGGGAGAGTCGGGAACCGGGGAGCTGTTTTTT. As protein: CATHSAGESGTGELFF.

The chain uses TRBV30 and TRBJ2-1; D might be TRBD1 or TRBD2, each matching 6 bases. V lost 1 base to trimming and J lost 14 bases, with 18 bases between them. Germline loops: CDR1 GTSNPN, CDR2 SVGIG (reference sequence). CDR3 size: 13 residues. CDR3 in DNA: TGTGCCTGGAGTGGGATCTGGCGGGACATCAAGTTCTTC. Translated: CAWSGIWRDIKFF.